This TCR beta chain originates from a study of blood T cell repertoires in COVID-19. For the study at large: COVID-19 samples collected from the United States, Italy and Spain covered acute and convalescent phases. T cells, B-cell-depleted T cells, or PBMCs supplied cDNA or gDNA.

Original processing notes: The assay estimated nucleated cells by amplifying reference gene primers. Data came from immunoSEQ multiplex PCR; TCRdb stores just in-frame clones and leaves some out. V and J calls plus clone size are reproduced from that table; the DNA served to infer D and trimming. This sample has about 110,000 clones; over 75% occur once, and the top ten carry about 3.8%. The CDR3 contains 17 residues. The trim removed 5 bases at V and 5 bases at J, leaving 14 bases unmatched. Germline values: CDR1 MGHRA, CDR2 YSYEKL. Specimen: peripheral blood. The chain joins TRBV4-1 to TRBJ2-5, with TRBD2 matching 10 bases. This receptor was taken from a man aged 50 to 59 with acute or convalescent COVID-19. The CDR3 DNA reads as TGCGCCAGCAGCTCCAATTTAGCGGGAGGCCGGACCGAGACCCAGTACTTC. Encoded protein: CASSSNLAGGRTETQYF.